This is a list of T cell receptor beta chains from one sample in a study of shared clonotypes between healthy human individuals. Data came from immunoSEQ multiplex PCR; TCRdb stores just in-frame clones and leaves some out. This sample has about 2 million clones; about 95% occur once, and the top ten carry more than 0.1%. Sequencing was done on a sample of naive CD4+ T cells sorted from blood. These receptors came from a man younger than 35 in good health. The CDR3 runs from the conserved cysteine through the conserved F or W. A D gene is named only where the DNA matches it firmly. Clone size is given for some rows only: seen once, a few or many times, or a class if the clone is expanded.

TGCGCCAGCAGACGGGATCACACAGATACGCAGTATTTT	CASRRDHTDTQYF	.	13	TRBV10-1	TRBJ2-3	.
TGTGCCTGTTCGTTGAGCTCCTACGAGCAGTACTTC	CACSLSSYEQYF	.	12	TRBV6-5	TRBJ2-7	.
TGTGCCAGCAGTTCAAGGACTAGGATACATGAGCAGTTCTTC	CASSSRTRIHEQFF	.	14	TRBV28	TRBJ2-1	TRBD2
TGCGCCACCCGCCCCCTTTTAGCGGGAGGTGGGGATACGCAGTATTTT	CATRPLLAGGGDTQYF	.	16	TRBV10-2	TRBJ2-3	TRBD2
TGTGCCAGCAGCTTAGTAGGTCCAAATAGCAATCAGCCCCAGCATTTT	CASSLVGPNSNQPQHF	.	16	TRBV7-8	TRBJ1-5	.
TGTGCCAGCAGTAAAACGGGACAGGGGGCCCACGAGCAGTACTTC	CASSKTGQGAHEQYF	.	15	TRBV6-1	TRBJ2-7	TRBD1
TGCGCCAGCAGCTTGGAGGGACAGGGAAGCCCCTCCGGCGGCTACACCTTC	CASSLEGQGSPSGGYTF	.	17	TRBV5-1	TRBJ1-2	TRBD1
TGTGCCAGCAGCTTAGGCCAGGGTCCTCCGGATTCACCCCTCCACTTT	CASSLGQGPPDSPLHF	.	16	TRBV13	TRBJ1-6	.
TGTGCCAGCAGCTTGAAGGGAACAGATACGCAGTATTTT	CASSLKGTDTQYF	.	13	TRBV5-6	TRBJ2-3	.
TGTGCCAGCAGTAACCCTAGGACTAGCGGGCAGAGCTCCTACAATGAGCAGTTCTTC	CASSNPRTSGQSSYNEQFF	.	19	TRBV2	TRBJ2-1	TRBD2
TGTGCCAGCAGCTTCTTCAGTTCAACTAATGAAAAACTGTTTTTT	CASSFFSSTNEKLFF	.	15	TRBV5-6	TRBJ1-4	.
TGCGCCAGCAGCTCGACAACAACTAATGAAAAACTGTTTTTT	CASSSTTTNEKLFF	.	14	TRBV5-1	TRBJ1-4	.
TGTGCCATCAGTCAGGGAGAAGAGACCCAGTACTTC	CAISQGEETQYF	.	12	TRBV10-3	TRBJ2-5	.
TGCGCCAGCAGTCCGGAGGTCAATCAGCCCCAGCATTTT	CASSPEVNQPQHF	.	13	TRBV5-1	TRBJ1-5	.
TGTGCCAGTAGTGTTCCTGGGACGGTGAGATACGAGCAGTACTTC	CASSVPGTVRYEQYF	few	15	TRBV19	TRBJ2-7	.
TGTGCCAGCAGCTTGCCTGGACAACAGAACACTGAAGCTTTCTTT	CASSLPGQQNTEAFF	.	15	TRBV5-6	TRBJ1-1	.
TGTGCCAGCAGTCCTGAACCCGGGACAGGGTACCACGAGCAGTACTTC	CASSPEPGTGYHEQYF	.	16	TRBV14	TRBJ2-7	TRBD1
TGTGCCAGCAGCCCCTTAACGGACAACACTGAAGCTTTCTTT	CASSPLTDNTEAFF	once	14	TRBV5-6	TRBJ1-1	.
TGCGCCAGCAGCCAAGAAGGGACCACAAACACCGGGGAGCTGTTTTTT	CASSQEGTTNTGELFF	.	16	TRBV4-1	TRBJ2-2	.
TGTGCCAGCTCACCACCGGAGCGGGAGGGCCAGGGAGAGCAGTACTTC	CASSPPEREGQGEQYF	.	16	TRBV18	TRBJ2-7	TRBD2